This TCR beta chain was profiled in a study of T cell responses to AZD1222 COVID-19 vaccine. Germline trimming cut 1 base from V and 5 bases from J; bases unmatched to any gene: 2. The CDR3 is 14 residues long. Germline CDR1 and CDR2: LGHNA and YSLEER. Libraries were prepared by immunoSEQ multiplex PCR; TCRdb keeps only in-frame clonotypes and omits some of them. Found here are about 92,000 clones, approximately 90% of them singletons; the top ten hold about a fifth. V is TRBV4-3 and J is TRBJ2-3; 8 bases are shared with TRBD1. The source is an adult in good health. This material consisted of peripheral blood, taken on day 0 of AZD1222 vaccination. The CDR3 bases are TGCGCCAGCAGCCAAGGTGACAGGGGAGATACGCAGTATTTT. Amino acids: CASSQGDRGDTQYF.